This T cell receptor (beta chain) was captured by sequencing in a study of early T cells in non-severe SARS-CoV-2 infection. This clonotype was detected a few times. TCRdb re-derived calls from the 5' RACE reads in MiXCR, one entry per CDR3 protein. The sample has about 97,000 distinct CDR3 sequences; approximately 10% are singletons. V lost 0 bases, J lost 3 bases, and 11 bases lay in between. The CDR3 has 14 amino acids. CDR1 DFQATT and CDR2 SNEGSKA come from the germline V gene (reference sequence). The chain couples TRBV20-1 to TRBJ1-1; TRBD1 is a possible D gene (5 bases). The starting material was whole blood, obtained at baseline. The clonotype was recovered from an adult who was a healthcare worker with PCR-confirmed SARS-CoV-2 infection or an uninfected control (not recorded which). The DNA of the CDR3 is TGCAGTGCTAGAGATCCCACAGGTGACACTGAAGCTTTCTTT. The encoded protein is CSARDPTGDTEAFF.